Each of the 21 T cell receptor beta chains below was sequenced from the same sample in a study of blood T cell repertoires in COVID-19. Here immunoSEQ multiplex PCR was the method, and the copy in TCRdb shows in-frame clones only, minus some. In the table there are about 180,000 clones, almost 80% of which are singletons. Material for sequencing was PBMCs or T cells enriched from blood (not recorded which). These receptor sequences come from a woman aged 45-65 years who had recovered from COVID-19.

J is TRBJ1-4 and V is TRBV27; the match to TRBD1 covers 8 bases. The CDR3 is 14 residues long. The germline gives CDR1 MNHEY, CDR2 SMNVEV (reference sequence). Germline trimming cut 6 bases from V and 8 bases from J; bases unmatched to any gene: 8. CDR3 residues: CASSLGQVGEKLFF. CDR3 DNA: TGTGCCAGCAGCCTGGGACAGGTTGGCGAAAAACTGTTTTTT.

By share, this clone counts as medium-sized. The rearrangement uses TRBV10-2 and TRBJ1-4, with D tentatively TRBD1 (6 bases). Germline assignment: CDR1 WSHSY and CDR2 SAAADI. This CDR3 contains 13 residues. The V and J ends lost 8 bases and 4 bases respectively, with 11 bases between them. CDR3 nucleotides: TGCGCCAGCGGGGGCAGCTATAATGAAAAACTGTTTTTT. It encodes CASGGSYNEKLFF.

A word on this clone: This specimen includes other DNA sequences encoding the same CDR3. The J gene is TRBJ2-3, the V gene TRBV19; D is possibly TRBD1 (5 bases). The germline V and J ends were trimmed by 2 bases and 6 bases, with 9 bases remaining between them. The CDR3 is 13 residues long. Germline-derived CDR1 and CDR2 are LNHDA and SQIVND (reference sequence). The CDR3 protein is CASSIQGADTQYF. CDR3 coding DNA: TGTGCCAGTAGTATACAGGGTGCCGATACGCAGTATTTT.

CDR3: CASSQAPSGSYEQYF. CDR3 nucleotide sequence: TGTGCCAGCAGCCAAGCCCCTAGCGGGAGCTACGAGCAGTACTTC. The chain couples TRBV3-1 (or the pseudogene TRBV3-2) to TRBJ2-7, with 10 bases aligning to TRBD2. The V gene end was trimmed by 1 base and the J gene end by 3 bases; junction bases not matched to a gene: 3. CDR1 is LGHDT, CDR2 YNNKEL, per germline (reference sequence). This CDR3 comprises 15 residues.

This clone showed up just once. The chain couples TRBV28 to TRBJ2-3; D may be TRBD2 (6 bases). The CDR3 totals 16 residues. V was pared by 7 bases and J by 9 bases, with 26 bases between. The germline gives CDR1 MDHEN, CDR2 SYDVKM. The DNA for the CDR3 is TGTGCCAGCAACGAAGGGCTTGTGGCGGGGTGGAGGACGCAGTATTTT. As protein: CASNEGLVAGWRTQYF.

The V and J genes are TRBV11-3 and TRBJ2-2, with 7 bases that match TRBD2. This CDR3 is built from 17 residues. The J segment lost 6 bases and the V segment lost 2 bases, leaving 12 bases of the junction unmatched. In germline, CDR1 is SGHNT, CDR2 YENEEA. The CDR3 loop is CASSLSGNRDYPGELFF. The CDR3 nucleotides are TGTGCCAGCAGCTTAAGTGGGAACCGGGACTATCCCGGGGAGCTGTTTTTT.

The chain couples TRBV6-2 or TRBV6-3 to TRBJ1-5, with D possibly TRBD1 on 5 matching bases. The V and J ends lost 2 bases and 6 bases respectively, with 14 bases between them. The CDR3 consists of 15 residues. Germline CDR1 reads MNHEY; CDR2 reads SVGEGT. The CDR3 loop is CASSYAGSVLQPQHF. In DNA form, the CDR3 reads TGTGCCAGCAGTTACGCAGGGTCAGTGCTTCAGCCCCAGCATTTT.

This clone came up once. The chain carries TRBV29-1 and TRBJ2-7, with D hard to call. Trimming shortened V by 4 bases and J by 6 bases, and 7 bases separated the two germline ends. The CDR3 runs to 10 residues. CDR1 SQVTM and CDR2 ANQGSEA come from the germline V gene. CDR3 nucleotides: TGCAGCGTTGCGAGTGGCGAGCAGTACTTC. It is translated as CSVASGEQYF.

The chain is built from TRBV5-1 and TRBJ2-3, with D uncertain. CDR1 and CDR2 from the germline V gene are SGHRS and YFSETQ. The V end lost 2 bases, the J end lost 0 bases, and 13 bases lay between the germline ends. The CDR3 has 16 residues. The CDR3 coding sequence is TGCGCCAGCAGCTTCGTATGGGCGTCTAGCACAGATACGCAGTATTTT. Translation gives CASSFVWASSTDTQYF. Looking up the rest from reference TRBV5-1 and TRBJ2-3 gives the full variable domain: KAGVTQTPRYLIKTRGQQVTLSCSPISGHRSVSWYQQTPGQGLQFLFEYFSETQRNKGNFPGRFSGRQFSNSRSEMNVSTLELGDSALYLCASSFVWASSTDTQYFGPGTRLTVL.

The chain couples TRBV20-1 to TRBJ1-2; perhaps TRBD1 as D (6 bases). CDR3 length: 11 residues. The ends were cut back, 6 bases at V and 7 bases at J, with 12 bases in the middle. Germline CDR1 and CDR2: DFQATT and SNEGSKA (reference sequence). Here the CDR3 reads CSARGGSGYTF. In nucleotides, the CDR3 is TGCAGTGCGAGGGGGGGTAGTGGCTACACCTTC.

The DNA of the CDR3 is TGTGCCAGCAGCCGGGGACAGGGTCTAACCAAAAACATTCAGTACTTC. It translates to CASSRGQGLTKNIQYF. V is TRBV11-2 and J is TRBJ2-4; 9 bases fit TRBD1. In germline, CDR1 is SGHAT, CDR2 FQNNGV. V lost 5 bases and J lost 2; bases outside the gene matches: 7. The CDR3 runs 16 residues.

Only a few counts were recorded for this clone. The V and J genes are TRBV19 and TRBJ2-7; 9 bases agree with TRBD1. This CDR3 region has 15 residues. Germline V gives CDR1 LNHDA, CDR2 SQIVND (reference sequence). V gave up 6 bases and J gave up 4 bases; unmatched junction bases: 10. The chain's CDR3 is CASRPATGGRYEQYF. As DNA, the CDR3 is TGTGCCAGTAGGCCCGCGACAGGGGGTAGATACGAGCAGTACTTC.

The rearrangement uses TRBV12-5 and TRBJ2-1; no reliable D call. Germline CDR1 is LGHNT and CDR2 is FRNRAP. This CDR3 is built from 12 residues. V gave up 3 bases and J gave up 8 bases, with 8 bases separating them. CDR3 bases: TGTGCTAGTGGTTTTGGTGGCTATGAGCAGTTCTTC. It specifies CASGFGGYEQFF.

The chain couples TRBV7-8 to TRBJ2-7; 7 bases line up with TRBD1. The germline V gene encodes CDR1 SGHVS and CDR2 FQNEAQ. The junction had 8 bases not matched to a gene; V was cut back by 3 bases and J by 3 bases. The CDR3 is 15 amino acids. The CDR3 DNA reads TGTGCCAGCAGCTTGGAGGCCGGGACAGTCTACGAGCAGTACTTC. Encoded protein: CASSLEAGTVYEQYF. Supplemented by reference TRBV7-8 and TRBJ2-7, the full variable domain reads GAGVSQSPRYKVAKRGQDVALRCDPISGHVSLFWYQQALGQGPEFLTYFQNEAQLDKSGLPSDRFFAERPEGSVSTLKIQRTQQEDSAVYLCASSLEAGTVYEQYFGPGTRLTVT.

The CDR3 coding sequence is TGTGCCAGCAGCCTAGGGAGTCGTCGTGAGCAGTTCTTC. Its protein is CASSLGSRREQFF. The chain carries TRBV6-2 or TRBV6-3 and TRBJ2-1, with D possibly matching TRBD2 (5 bases). V was pared by 6 bases and J by 9 bases, with 15 bases between. CDR3 size: 13 residues. Germline V gene lookup returns CDR1 MNHEY and CDR2 SVGEGT.

The chain recombines TRBV7-3 with TRBJ2-2, with TRBD1 matching over 7 bases. With V trimmed by 5 bases and J by 3 bases, 9 bases remained unmatched. The CDR3 loop spans 16 amino acids. Per germline, CDR1 SGHTA and CDR2 FQGTGA. Here the CDR3 DNA reads TGTGCCAGCAGCCCCGGACAGGATCCCTACACCGGGGAGCTGTTTTTT. Translated, it gives CASSPGQDPYTGELFF.

J is TRBJ2-3 and V is TRBV5-4; 7 positions agree with TRBD1. Germline trimming cut 3 bases from V and 0 bases from J; bases unmatched to any gene: 1. There are 14 residues in the CDR3. CDR1 is SGHNT and CDR2 is YYREEE in the germline V gene (reference sequence). CDR3 loop: CASSYRGSTDTQYF. The CDR3 DNA reads as TGTGCCAGCAGCTACAGGGGTAGCACAGATACGCAGTATTTT.

The chain uses TRBV19 and TRBJ2-7; 7 bases are shared with TRBD1. Germline CDR1 is LNHDA and CDR2 is SQIVND (reference sequence). The CDR3 runs to 14 residues. V lost 2 bases to trimming and J lost 3 bases; unmatched junction nucleotides: 4. As DNA, the CDR3 is TGTGCCAGTAGTATAACAGGGGAAAGCTACGAGCAGTACTTC. The encoded protein is CASSITGESYEQYF. Full variable domain (remainder filled in from reference TRBV19 and TRBJ2-7): DGGITQSPKYLFRKEGQNVTLSCEQNLNHDAMYWYRQDPGQGLRLIYYSQIVNDFQKGDIAEGYSVSREKKESFPLTVTSAQKNPTAFYLCASSITGESYEQYFGPGTRLTVT.

This clone was detected a few times. The chain joins TRBV24-1 to TRBJ2-1, with TRBD2 matching 10 bases. The germline V gene encodes CDR1 KGHDR and CDR2 SFDVKD. The CDR3 spans 13 residues. Trimming cost V 5 bases and J 15 bases; bases outside gene matches: 9. CDR3 residues: CATSATGGTSVFF. Written as DNA, the CDR3 is TGTGCCACCAGTGCAACAGGTGGGACTAGCGTGTTCTTC.

The gene calls are TRBV24-1 and TRBJ1-4; perhaps TRBD1 as D (5 bases). The CDR3 sequence is 15 residues long. V gave up 5 bases and J gave up 1 base, with 10 bases separating them. Germline lookup yields CDR1 KGHDR and CDR2 SFDVKD. The CDR3 is CATSGGQGTNEKLFF. DNA for the CDR3: TGTGCCACCAGTGGGGGCCAGGGAACTAATGAAAAACTGTTTTTT.

V gene TRBV7-2 combines with J gene TRBJ2-6, with TRBD2 as a possible D gene (6 bases). Germline assignment: CDR1 SGHTA and CDR2 FQGNSA. V lost 4 bases and J 0 bases, leaving 10 bases between the germline ends. The CDR3 is 16 residues long. The CDR3 sequence: CASSSVGSSGANVLTF. The CDR3 DNA reads TGTGCCAGCAGCTCCGTCGGGAGCTCTGGGGCCAACGTCCTGACTTTC.